One T cell receptor beta chain is described in this entry. The antigen remains unidentified. PCR used 60 Vbeta primers and 13 Jbeta primers. Sequencing was performed with immunoSEQ multiplex PCR; in TCRdb, only in-frame clones are kept and a portion is missing. Of 45,000 to 70,000 clones in the sample, roughly 80% were seen once. This sample stems from a study of cytomegalovirus exposure and HLA in healthy donors. Findings and caveats of the study: Later genetic work tied a missense DCLRE1C variant to beta-chain V and J trimming. TCR beta sequences reportedly predicted most subjects' HLA-A and HLA-B alleles accurately.

The CDR3 extends over 14 amino acids. The clonotype was recovered from a man aged 25-45 years in good health and CMV-seronegative. The chain couples TRBV12-2 to TRBJ1-2; the table's D call, TRBD1, has no DNA check behind it. TRBV12-2 is shown as a pseudogene. Sample: PBMCs. The CDR3 coding sequence is TGTGCAAGTCGCTTAGACAGGGCAGTCTATGGCTACACCTTC. Translation gives CASRLDRAVYGYTF.